One sample yielded the 6 T cell receptor beta chains listed below, sequenced in a study of blood T cell repertoires in COVID-19. Repertoires were generated with immunoSEQ multiplex PCR, while TCRdb's copy carries only in-frame clones and drops some. Among 300,000 to 350,000 clones listed, under 90% were seen once. The sample taken for sequencing was peripheral blood. The receptors come from a woman in her thirties with COVID-19, enrolled during active disease.

The chain is built from TRBV14 and TRBJ2-5; possibly TRBD1 for D (6 bases). Per the germline V gene, CDR1 is SGHDN and CDR2 is FVKESK. This CDR3 spans 16 amino acids. The V and J ends lost 4 bases and 5 bases respectively, with 20 bases between them. CDR3 coding DNA: TGTGCCAGCAGCCTTAGACGACAGGCCCTGGGGGAGACCCAGTACTTC. Its protein is CASSLRRQALGETQYF.

The gene calls are TRBV2 and TRBJ2-3; no clear D. The CDR3 spans 11 residues. Deletions cut 6 bases from V and 6 bases from J, with 7 bases between. Germline V gene lookup returns CDR1 SNHLY and CDR2 FYNNEI. CDR3 nucleotides: TGTGCCAGCAGCCGCGCGGATACGCAGTATTTT. It codes for CASSRADTQYF.

The J gene is TRBJ2-1, the V gene TRBV28, with 14 bases matching TRBD2. V shed 7 bases, J shed 9 bases, and the junction held 8 bases outside the gene matches. The V gene's germline CDR1 is MDHEN and CDR2 SYDVKM. The CDR3 extends over 15 amino acids. The CDR3 protein is CASNRLAGGSTEQFF. Written as DNA, the CDR3 is TGTGCCAGCAACAGACTAGCGGGAGGGTCAACTGAGCAGTTCTTC.

This clone was counted a single time. The chain is built from TRBV11-2 and TRBJ2-7; 7 positions agree with TRBD1. CDR1 SGHAT and CDR2 FQNNGV come from the germline V gene. The V gene end was trimmed by 1 base and the J gene end by 2 bases; junction bases not matched to a gene: 2. This CDR3 is 14 amino acids long. CDR3 in DNA: TGTGCCAGCAGCTTAGGGGGACAGACCTACGAGCAGTACTTC. Protein sequence: CASSLGGQTYEQYF.

This chain joins TRBV7-2 and TRBJ1-1, with D maybe TRBD1 (6 bases). Trimming left V 3 bases short and J 4 bases short, with 9 bases between. Germline lookup yields CDR1 SGHTA and CDR2 FQGNSA. CDR3 length: 13 amino acids. DNA of the CDR3: TGTGCCAGCAGCTTTCAGGGGCGCACTGAAGCTTTCTTT. Amino acid sequence: CASSFQGRTEAFF. Together with reference TRBV7-2 and TRBJ1-1, the CDR3 gives the full variable domain: GAGVSQSPSNKVTEKGKDVELRCDPISGHTALYWYRQSLGQGLEFLIYFQGNSAPDKSGLPSDRFSAERTGGSVSTLTIQRTQQEDSAVYLCASSFQGRTEAFFGQGTRLTVV.

V usage is TRBV25-1 and J usage is TRBJ1-2; perhaps TRBD1 as D (6 bases). The V and J ends lost 6 bases and 4 bases respectively, with 15 bases between them. The CDR3 contains 14 residues. Germline-derived CDR1 and CDR2 are MGHDK and SYGVNS. The DNA of the CDR3 is TGTGCCAGCAGGGGTACACAGGGAGCCTATGGCTACACCTTC. Its translation: CASRGTQGAYGYTF.